These 16 T cell receptor beta chains originate from one sample sequenced in a study of PD-L1 blockade in urothelial cancer. Repertoires were generated with immunoSEQ multiplex PCR, while TCRdb's copy carries only in-frame clones and drops some. The sample yields about 32,000 clones, about nine tenths seen once. Here the sequenced sample was PBMCs, taken around atezolizumab (anti-PD-L1) treatment. Receptors originate from a man aged 50 to 60 with urothelial cancer.

CDR3 DNA sequence: TGCAGCGTTACCCAGGGACTAGCGGGATCCTACGAGCAGTACTTC. This gives the protein CSVTQGLAGSYEQYF. The chain links TRBV29-1 to TRBJ2-7; 13 bases map to TRBD2. The ends lost 5 bases at V and 1 base at J; junction bases unmatched: 5. Germline V lookup: CDR1 SQVTM, CDR2 ANQGSEA. The CDR3 is 15 residues long.

This clone was observed once. The gene calls are TRBV6-5 and TRBJ1-1; D is perhaps TRBD1 (5 bases). This CDR3 spans 16 amino acids. Germline V CDR1 and CDR2: MNHEY, SVGAGI. The V end lost 3 bases, the J end lost 5 bases, and 19 bases lay between the germline ends. The CDR3 spells CASSYNSAGIGTEAFF. As DNA, the CDR3 is TGTGCCAGCAGTTATAACTCGGCAGGGATTGGGACTGAAGCTTTCTTT.

The chain recombines TRBV19 with TRBJ1-1, with 8 bases aligning to TRBD1. The CDR3 has 13 residues. Germline V gene lookup returns CDR1 LNHDA and CDR2 SQIVND (reference sequence). The V segment lost 7 bases and the J segment 6 bases; nucleotides outside the gene matches: 7. CDR3 coding DNA: TGTGCCAGTAATCTACAGGGGGGGGCTGAAGCTTTCTTT. This gives the protein CASNLQGGAEAFF.

This chain connects TRBV28 to TRBJ2-7; TRBD2 matches at 9 bases. The CDR3 runs to 14 residues. The germline gives CDR1 MDHEN, CDR2 SYDVKM. Losses at the gene ends were 11 bases for V and 0 bases for J; bases not matched to a gene: 8. CDR3 nucleotides: TGTGCCGGGAGCGGGAGGTTGAGCTCCTACGAGCAGTACTTC. Its translation is CAGSGRLSSYEQYF.

The chain recombines TRBV6-1 with TRBJ2-7; the D gene is possibly TRBD1 (5 bases). This CDR3 spans 14 amino acids. V was trimmed by 9 bases and J by 0 bases, leaving 15 bases between them. Germline values: CDR1 MNHNS, CDR2 SASEGT. The DNA for the CDR3 is TGTGCCAGTTCGGTCAACAGGACCTCCTACGAGCAGTACTTC. Its protein product is CASSVNRTSYEQYF.

V is TRBV6-6 and J is TRBJ2-5; TRBD1 is a possible D gene (6 bases). Looked up from germline, CDR1 is MNHNY and CDR2 is SVGAGI (reference sequence). CDR3 size: 15 residues. V was pared by 0 bases and J by 4 bases, with 12 bases between. CDR3 protein: CASSYSTTGTETQYF. CDR3 sequence (DNA): TGTGCCAGCAGTTACTCTACGACAGGTACAGAGACCCAGTACTTC.

This chain links TRBV10-3 with TRBJ1-5; D might be TRBD1 (5 bases). V dropped 4 bases and J dropped 6 bases, with 10 bases sitting between them. The germline gives CDR1 ENHRY, CDR2 SYGVKD. The CDR3 is 13 residues long. CDR3 sequence: CAISGQIGQPQHF. CDR3 DNA sequence: TGTGCCATCAGTGGACAGATAGGTCAGCCCCAGCATTTT.

The rearrangement links TRBV15 to TRBJ1-4, with TRBD1 matching over 8 bases. Losses at the gene ends were 4 bases for V and 7 bases for J; bases not matched to a gene: 5. The CDR3 contains 14 residues. Germline CDR1 is LNHNV and CDR2 is YYDKDF (reference sequence). The CDR3 bases are TGTGCCACCAGCAAACAGGGGGAAGGTGAAAAACTGTTTTTT. This encodes CATSKQGEGEKLFF.

The rearrangement links TRBV19 to TRBJ2-2; D unresolved. The V gene's germline CDR1 is LNHDA and CDR2 SQIVND (reference sequence). This CDR3 has 15 amino acids. V was shortened by 6 bases and J by 5 bases, with 16 bases between the two germline ends. The CDR3 loop reads CASSLRTVTTGELFF. DNA for the CDR3: TGTGCCAGTAGCCTGAGAACGGTAACTACCGGGGAGCTGTTTTTT.

The rearrangement uses TRBV7-9 and TRBJ1-4; 7 bases map to TRBD1. CDR3 length equals 17 residues. J gave up 2 bases and V 5 bases, and 11 bases lay outside the gene matches. From germline, CDR1 is SEHNR and CDR2 FQNEAQ (reference sequence). The CDR3 nucleotides read TGTGCCAGCAGCACTCGCGGAGGGGGCTCGACTAATGAAAAACTGTTTTTT. Protein product: CASSTRGGGSTNEKLFF. The full variable domain, rest sourced from reference TRBV7-9 and TRBJ1-4, is DTGVSQNPRHKITKRGQNVTFRCDPISEHNRLYWYRQTLGQGPEFLTYFQNEAQLEKSRLLSDRFSAERPKGSFSTLEIQRTEQGDSAMYLCASSTRGGGSTNEKLFFGSGTQLSVL.

V gene TRBV21-1 combines with J gene TRBJ2-4; the DNA was not compared with TRBD2, the D call given in the table. TRBV21-1 is marked as a pseudogene. The length of the CDR3 is 16 residues. CDR3 DNA: TGTGCCAGCAGCAAAGCAGGAGATTTAGGCAAAAACATTCAGTACTTC. Amino acid sequence: CASSKAGDLGKNIQYF.

The gene calls are TRBV10-3 and TRBJ1-6, with D uncertain. Looked up from germline, CDR1 is ENHRY and CDR2 is SYGVKD. With 6 bases removed from V and 7 bases from J, the gap between germline ends came to 16 bases. The CDR3 totals 15 residues. The CDR3 region has the DNA TGTGCCATCAGAGGTGGGCCAGCTGGGAATTCACCCCTCCACTTT. Protein sequence: CAIRGGPAGNSPLHF.

The CDR3 loop is CASSLLLAGGAYNEQFF. DNA for the CDR3: TGTGCCAGCAGCTTATTACTAGCGGGGGGGGCATACAATGAGCAGTTCTTC. The gene calls are TRBV7-3 and TRBJ2-1; TRBD2 agrees at 13 bases. This CDR3 region has 17 residues. In germline, CDR1 is SGHTA, CDR2 FQGTGA. V trimming: 2 bases; J trimming: 4 bases; junction bases outside the gene matches: 5.

The genes are TRBV7-3 and TRBJ2-7; 7 positions match TRBD1. This CDR3 region has 16 residues. Germline V lookup: CDR1 SGHTA, CDR2 FQGTGA. After removal of 1 base from V and 1 base from J, the junction contained 7 bases not matched to a gene. CDR3 amino acids: CASSLKDGQASYEQYF. The CDR3 bases are TGTGCCAGCAGCTTAAAGGACGGACAGGCTTCCTACGAGCAGTACTTC. The whole variable domain, remainder taken from reference TRBV7-3 and TRBJ2-7, is GAGVSQTPSNKVTEKGKYVELRCDPISGHTALYWYRQSLGQGPEFLIYFQGTGAADDSGLPNDRFFAVRPEGSVSTLKIQRTERGDSAVYLCASSLKDGQASYEQYFGPGTRLTVT.

The chain uses TRBV10-3 and TRBJ2-1; maybe TRBD2 (5 bases). CDR1 ENHRY and CDR2 SYGVKD come from the germline V gene. This CDR3 contains 16 residues. V dropped 6 bases and J dropped 7 bases, with 22 bases sitting between them. This CDR3 reads CAISPLRTEPGNEQFF. DNA of the CDR3: TGTGCCATCAGCCCGTTACGGACTGAGCCGGGGAATGAGCAGTTCTTC.

The chain links TRBV25-1 to TRBJ1-2; D may be TRBD1 (5 bases). CDR3 length equals 15 residues. The V end lost 5 bases, the J end lost 1 base, and 14 bases lay between the germline ends. Looked up from germline, CDR1 is MGHDK and CDR2 is SYGVNS. The CDR3 loop is CASSPLTVDNYGYTF. The CDR3 bases are TGTGCCAGCAGTCCACTGACAGTCGATAACTATGGCTACACCTTC.